The source of this TCR beta chain is a study of Graves' ophthalmopathy and Graves' hyperthyroidism. This clonotype was recorded at least ten times. The antigen is not known. Investigators amplified TCR beta CDR3 regions from RNA transcripts. HTBI-primed RT-PCR formed the first round, and a multiplex PCR formed the second. One entry per CDR3 protein, called by TCRdb with MiXCR from the multiplex PCR reads. The sample includes some 210,000 distinct CDR3 sequences, under 30% of them seen just once. Study observations and caveats: Sensitivity reached 70% to 71% and specificity approximately 72% when the model predicted ophthalmopathy progression. Using 13 signatures, a model distinguished ophthalmopathy from stable hyperthyroidism, reaching more than 85% sensitivity and around 81% specificity.

Germline CDR1 and CDR2: MNHEY and SMNVEV (reference sequence). The CDR3 contains 14 residues. Between the trimmed V and J ends, which lost 0 bases and 3 bases, there was a span of 5 bases. This receptor was taken from a man between 50 and 59 years old with Graves' ophthalmopathy. Material: peripheral blood. The J gene is TRBJ2-2, the V gene TRBV27; D is possibly TRBD1 (5 bases). The CDR3 region is CASSLSGDTGELFF. The CDR3 DNA sequence: TGTGCCAGCAGTTTATCAGGGGACACCGGGGAGCTGTTTTTT.